The next 8 T cell receptor beta chains were all read from a single sample in a study of blood T cell repertoires in COVID-19. Here immunoSEQ multiplex PCR was the method, and the copy in TCRdb shows in-frame clones only, minus some. The sample yields roughly 110,000 clones, around 78% seen once. Sequencing was performed on peripheral blood. All receptors come from a man at least 80 years old with COVID-19, enrolled during active disease.

The V call is TRBV5-1, the J call TRBJ2-5, with D possibly TRBD2 on 6 matching bases. V shed 0 bases and J shed 3 bases, with 6 bases lying between them. CDR1 is SGHRS and CDR2 is YFSETQ in the germline V gene. The CDR3 spans 13 residues. CDR3 sequence: CASSLGGEETQYF. The DNA for the CDR3 is TGCGCCAGCAGCTTGGGCGGGGAAGAGACCCAGTACTTC.

This clone is a singleton in its sample. The V call is TRBV28, the J call TRBJ1-1; TRBD1 matches 7 bases. After removal of 6 bases from V and 11 bases from J, the junction contained 9 bases not matched to a gene. The V gene's germline CDR1 is MDHEN and CDR2 SYDVKM. This CDR3 contains 12 residues. CDR3 loop: CASSSTGARAFF. As DNA, the CDR3 is TGTGCCAGCAGCTCAACAGGGGCCCGGGCTTTCTTT.

The CDR3 is CASSRHNSYEQYF. In nucleotides, the CDR3 is TGTGCCAGCAGTCGACACAACTCCTACGAGCAGTACTTC. The chain joins TRBV27 to TRBJ2-7; D remains unclear. CDR1 is MNHEY and CDR2 is SMNVEV in the germline V gene (reference sequence). V gave up 5 bases and J gave up 0 bases, with 8 bases separating them. The CDR3 length is 13 residues.

This clone was picked up a small number of times. The genes are TRBV7-9 and TRBJ2-3; 11 bases agree with TRBD2. Trimming removed 1 base from V and 6 bases from J; junction bases left unmatched: 6. CDR3 length equals 16 residues. Looked up from germline, CDR1 is SEHNR and CDR2 is FQNEAQ (reference sequence). The CDR3 DNA reads TGTGCCAGCAGCTTAGGTAGCGGGAGGGCCGCGGATACGCAGTATTTT. Residues: CASSLGSGRAADTQYF.

The sample holds many counts of this clone. The chain employs TRBV2 and TRBJ2-7, with D perhaps TRBD2 (6 bases). The CDR3 is 15 residues long. V was cut by 7 bases and J by 0 bases, with 16 bases left in between. Germline assignment: CDR1 SNHLY and CDR2 FYNNEI. This CDR3 reads CASILRDSYSYEQYF. The CDR3 DNA sequence: TGTGCCAGCATCCTCCGGGACTCCTACTCCTACGAGCAGTACTTC.

The V gene is TRBV18, the J gene TRBJ1-3; 7 bases are shared with TRBD1. Germline-derived CDR1 and CDR2 are KGHSH and LQKENI. CDR3 size: 15 residues. Trimming cost V 3 bases and J 9 bases; bases outside gene matches: 11. The DNA for the CDR3 is TGTGCCAGCTCACCCAGGGACAGTCCCGACGGCACCATATATTTT. This gives the protein CASSPRDSPDGTIYF.

The genes are TRBV30 and TRBJ2-1; possibly TRBD1 for D (6 bases). Between the trimmed V and J ends, which lost 5 bases and 4 bases, there was a span of 9 bases. Germline assignment: CDR1 GTSNPN and CDR2 SVGIG (reference sequence). The CDR3 sequence is 12 residues long. In nucleotides, the CDR3 is TGTGCCTGGTTACAGGGTTACAATGAGCAGTTCTTC. It is translated as CAWLQGYNEQFF.

The CDR3 loop is CAISLTSGRTTDTQYF. CDR3 sequence (DNA): TGTGCCATCAGCCTGACTAGCGGGAGGACCACAGATACGCAGTATTTT. V gene TRBV10-3 combines with J gene TRBJ2-3; 13 bases agree with TRBD2. Germline lookup yields CDR1 ENHRY and CDR2 SYGVKD. The CDR3 totals 16 residues. Trimming at V came to 6 bases and at J to 2 bases, leaving 5 bases not matched to a gene.